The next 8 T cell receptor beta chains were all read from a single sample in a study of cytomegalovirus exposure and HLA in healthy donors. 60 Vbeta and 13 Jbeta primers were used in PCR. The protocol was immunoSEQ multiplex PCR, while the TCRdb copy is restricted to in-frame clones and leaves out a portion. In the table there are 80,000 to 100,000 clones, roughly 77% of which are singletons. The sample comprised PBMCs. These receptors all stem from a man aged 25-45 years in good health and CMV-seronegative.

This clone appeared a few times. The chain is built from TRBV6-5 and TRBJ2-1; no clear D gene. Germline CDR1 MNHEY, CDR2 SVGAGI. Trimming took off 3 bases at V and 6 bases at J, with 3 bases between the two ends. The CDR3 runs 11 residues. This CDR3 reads CASSYLNEQFF. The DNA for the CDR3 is TGTGCCAGCAGTTATCTCAATGAGCAGTTCTTC.

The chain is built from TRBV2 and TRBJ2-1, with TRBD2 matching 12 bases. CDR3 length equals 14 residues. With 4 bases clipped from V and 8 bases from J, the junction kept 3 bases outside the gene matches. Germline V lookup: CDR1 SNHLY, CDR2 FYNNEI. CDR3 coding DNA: TGTGCCAGCAGTGGACTAGCGGGAGCCCATGAGCAGTTCTTC. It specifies CASSGLAGAHEQFF.

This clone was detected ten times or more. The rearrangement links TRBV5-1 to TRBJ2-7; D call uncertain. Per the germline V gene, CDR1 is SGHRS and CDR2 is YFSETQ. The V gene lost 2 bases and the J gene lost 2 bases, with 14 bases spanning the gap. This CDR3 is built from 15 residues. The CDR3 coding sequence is TGCGCCAGCAGCTTTAATCCCACCAGGACCTACGAGCAGTACTTC. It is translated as CASSFNPTRTYEQYF.

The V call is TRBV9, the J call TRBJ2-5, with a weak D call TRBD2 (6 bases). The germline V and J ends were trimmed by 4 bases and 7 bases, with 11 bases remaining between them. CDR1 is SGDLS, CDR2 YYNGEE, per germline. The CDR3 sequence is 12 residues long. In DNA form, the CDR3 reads TGTGCCAGCAGCAGATACGGGGGGACCCAGTACTTC. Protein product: CASSRYGGTQYF.

The CDR3 region has the DNA TGTGCCAGCAGCTTAGTCAGGACAGGGGCTCTTTTAGCCAAAAACATTCAGTACTTC. It is translated as CASSLVRTGALLAKNIQYF. The chain combines TRBV7-8 with TRBJ2-4; 9 bases line up with TRBD1. The CDR3 length is 19 residues. Looked up from germline, CDR1 is SGHVS and CDR2 is FQNEAQ. The V and J ends lost 1 base and 0 bases, in that order; junction bases with no gene match: 10.

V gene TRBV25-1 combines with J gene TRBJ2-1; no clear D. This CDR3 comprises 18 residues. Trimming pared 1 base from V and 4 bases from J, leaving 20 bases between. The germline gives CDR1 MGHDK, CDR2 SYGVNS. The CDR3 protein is CASSELLWSDGFYNEQFF. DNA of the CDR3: TGTGCCAGCAGTGAATTATTGTGGAGCGATGGGTTTTACAATGAGCAGTTCTTC.

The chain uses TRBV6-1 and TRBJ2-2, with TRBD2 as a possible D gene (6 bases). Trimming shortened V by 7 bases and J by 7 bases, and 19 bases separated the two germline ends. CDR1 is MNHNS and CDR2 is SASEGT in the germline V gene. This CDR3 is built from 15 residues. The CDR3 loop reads CASTWQAGSSGELFF. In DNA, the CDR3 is TGTGCCAGCACCTGGCAGGCGGGGTCTAGCGGGGAGCTGTTTTTT.

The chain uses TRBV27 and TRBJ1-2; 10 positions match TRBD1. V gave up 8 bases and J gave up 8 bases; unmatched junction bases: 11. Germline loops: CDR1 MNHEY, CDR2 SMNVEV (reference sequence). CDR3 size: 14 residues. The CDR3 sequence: CASSTVGTGDGYTF. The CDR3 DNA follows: TGTGCCAGCTCGACGGTCGGGACAGGGGACGGCTACACCTTC.